Following are 18 T cell receptor beta chains from one sample sequenced in a study of monozygotic twins with inflammatory bowel disease. TCRdb reprocessed the 5' RACE reads, keeping one entry per CDR3 protein, no DNA. This table lists more than 300,000 distinct CDR3 sequences. The sequenced material came from blood. These receptors were taken from a human donor with ulcerative colitis or Crohn's disease, or a healthy co-twin of an affected twin (not recorded which).

The chain has TRBV18 and TRBJ1-5; TCRdb selects TRBD1, and the lack of DNA leaves this call unchecked. Per germline, CDR1 KGHSH and CDR2 LQKENI. This CDR3 comprises 15 residues. The CDR3 loop is CASSPRTGYNQPQHF.

V is TRBV9 and J is TRBJ2-5; TCRdb's D call of TRBD2 is untestable without DNA. The germline V gene has CDR1 SGDLS and CDR2 YYNGEE. This CDR3 is 14 amino acids long. CDR3 protein: CASSAGLARETQYF.

The chain carries TRBV20-1 and TRBJ2-5. The CDR3 is made up of 13 amino acids. Germline V gives CDR1 DFQATT, CDR2 SNEGSKA (reference sequence). The CDR3 loop is CSARVSRSETQYF.

This sequence joins TRBV9 and TRBJ2-3; without DNA, the TCRdb call of TRBD2 cannot be checked. This CDR3 region has 14 residues. Germline CDR1 SGDLS, CDR2 YYNGEE. The CDR3 reads CASSFASGTDTQYF.

This chain links TRBV4-1 with TRBJ1-2. CDR1 is MGHRA and CDR2 is YSYEKL in the germline V gene. There are 15 residues in the CDR3. The CDR3: CASSQDSAGIGGYTF.

This chain links TRBV4-3 with TRBJ2-7; absent DNA, TCRdb's TRBD1 call cannot be checked. Germline assignment: CDR1 LGHNA and CDR2 YSLEER. The CDR3 covers 14 residues. CDR3 loop: CASSQVQDSYEQYF.

The rearrangement joins TRBV12-3 or TRBV12-4 to TRBJ2-3; checking the TCRdb D call of TRBD1 is not possible without DNA. This CDR3 comprises 15 residues. The CDR3 protein is CASSFTGGGPDTQYF.

V and J are TRBV6-5 and TRBJ2-3. This CDR3 is 12 amino acids long. Germline V gene data show CDR1 as MNHEY and CDR2 as SVGAGI. This CDR3 is CASRAEWDTQYF.

The chain combines TRBV7-6 with TRBJ2-3; the D gene TCRdb calls, TRBD1, cannot be checked with no DNA. Germline V gives CDR1 SGHVS, CDR2 FNYEAQ. The CDR3 has 16 residues. CDR3 amino acids: CASSFEQGVIADTQYF.

The V call is TRBV6-1, the J call TRBJ2-2; TCRdb lists TRBD2, though no DNA is available to test this call. The CDR3 loop spans 14 amino acids. The germline V gene encodes CDR1 MNHNS and CDR2 SASEGT. The CDR3 is CASSRDSRRGELFF.

The rearrangement links TRBV7-2 to TRBJ1-4. The length of the CDR3 is 12 residues. Germline CDR1 SGHTA, CDR2 FQGNSA. This CDR3 is CASSFPNEKLFF.

This sequence joins TRBV18 and TRBJ1-1. Germline CDR1 and CDR2: KGHSH and LQKENI. The CDR3 runs 12 residues. The CDR3 loop is CASSYRDTEAFF.

V gene TRBV7-9 combines with J gene TRBJ1-6. Per germline, CDR1 SEHNR and CDR2 FQNEAQ (reference sequence). This CDR3 is built from 14 residues. This CDR3 reads CASSLAGFRSPLHF.

The chain uses TRBV5-1 and TRBJ1-1. CDR1 and CDR2 (germline): SGHRS, YFSETQ. This CDR3 is built from 15 residues. This chain's CDR3 is CASSPAPGSNTEAFF.

This CDR3 reads CSARKTSGGPTGELFF. The chain is built from TRBV20-1 and TRBJ2-2; the D call of TRBD2 rests on TCRdb alone, since no DNA is present to check it. The CDR3 is made up of 16 amino acids. Germline CDR1 reads DFQATT; CDR2 reads SNEGSKA (reference sequence).

The chain employs TRBV5-1 and TRBJ2-3; without DNA, the TCRdb call of TRBD1 cannot be checked. CDR3 length: 14 residues. CDR1 and CDR2 from the germline V gene are SGHRS and YFSETQ. CDR3 residues: CASSPDRRTDTQYF.

The CDR3 loop reads CASSLERAGYTF. The gene calls are TRBV5-5 and TRBJ1-2. From germline, CDR1 is SGHKS and CDR2 YYEKEE (reference sequence). CDR3 length: 12 residues.

This sequence joins TRBV20-1 and TRBJ2-3; TCRdb's assignment of TRBD1 cannot be checked, as there is no DNA. The CDR3 runs 14 residues. CDR1 and CDR2 from the germline V gene are DFQATT and SNEGSKA (reference sequence). The CDR3 here is CSARVVGRTDTQYF.